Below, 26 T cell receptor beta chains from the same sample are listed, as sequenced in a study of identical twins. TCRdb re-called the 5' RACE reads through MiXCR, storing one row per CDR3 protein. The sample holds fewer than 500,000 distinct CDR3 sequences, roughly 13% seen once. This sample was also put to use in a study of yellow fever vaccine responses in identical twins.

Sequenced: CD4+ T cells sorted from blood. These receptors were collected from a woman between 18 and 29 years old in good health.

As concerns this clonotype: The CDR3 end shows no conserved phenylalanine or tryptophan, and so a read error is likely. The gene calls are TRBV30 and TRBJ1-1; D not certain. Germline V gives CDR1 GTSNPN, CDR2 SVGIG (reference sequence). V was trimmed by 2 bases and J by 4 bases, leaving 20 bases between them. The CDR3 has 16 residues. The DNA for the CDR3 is TGTGCCTGGAGTCGCTCCCGGACTGGTTTGGTCACTGAAGCTTTCCTT. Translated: CAWSRSRTGLVTEAFL.

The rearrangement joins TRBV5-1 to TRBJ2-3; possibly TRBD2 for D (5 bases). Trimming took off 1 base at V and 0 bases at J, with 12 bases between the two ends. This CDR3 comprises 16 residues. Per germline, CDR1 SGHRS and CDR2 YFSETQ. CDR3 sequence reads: CASSLYSGASTDTQYF. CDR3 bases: TGCGCCAGCAGCTTGTACAGCGGAGCTAGCACAGATACGCAGTATTTT.

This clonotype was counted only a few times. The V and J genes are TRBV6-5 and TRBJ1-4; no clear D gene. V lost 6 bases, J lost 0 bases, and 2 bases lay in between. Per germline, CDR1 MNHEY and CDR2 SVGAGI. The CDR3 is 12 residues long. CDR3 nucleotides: TGTGCCAGCAGGACAACTAATGAAAAACTGTTTTTT. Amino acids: CASRTTNEKLFF.

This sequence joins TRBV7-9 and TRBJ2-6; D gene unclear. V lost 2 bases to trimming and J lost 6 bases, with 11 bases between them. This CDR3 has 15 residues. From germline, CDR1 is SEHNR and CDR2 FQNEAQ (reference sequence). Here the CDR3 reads CASSLTSVKANVLTF. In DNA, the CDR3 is TGTGCCAGCAGCTTAACTTCCGTGAAGGCCAACGTCCTGACTTTC.

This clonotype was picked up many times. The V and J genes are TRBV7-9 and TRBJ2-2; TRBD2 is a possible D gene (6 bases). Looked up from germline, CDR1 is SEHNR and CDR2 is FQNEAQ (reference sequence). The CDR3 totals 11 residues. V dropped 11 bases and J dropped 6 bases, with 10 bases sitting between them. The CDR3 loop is CALGGPGELFF. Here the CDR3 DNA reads TGTGCCCTAGGAGGGCCCGGGGAGCTGTTTTTT. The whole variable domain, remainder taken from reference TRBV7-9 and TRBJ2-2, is DTGVSQNPRHKITKRGQNVTFRCDPISEHNRLYWYRQTLGQGPEFLTYFQNEAQLEKSRLLSDRFSAERPKGSFSTLEIQRTEQGDSAMYLCALGGPGELFFGEGSRLTVL.

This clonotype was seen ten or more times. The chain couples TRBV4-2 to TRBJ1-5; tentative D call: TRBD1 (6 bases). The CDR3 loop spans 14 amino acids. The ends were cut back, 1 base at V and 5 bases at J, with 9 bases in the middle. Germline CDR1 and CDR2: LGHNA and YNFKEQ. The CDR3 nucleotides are TGTGCCAGCAGCCAAGGTTCAGGGGATCAGCCCCAGCATTTT. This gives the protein CASSQGSGDQPQHF.

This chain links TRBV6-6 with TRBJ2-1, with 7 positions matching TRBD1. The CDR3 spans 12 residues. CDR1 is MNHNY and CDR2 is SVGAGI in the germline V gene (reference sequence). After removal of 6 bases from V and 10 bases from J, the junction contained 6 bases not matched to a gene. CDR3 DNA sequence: TGTGCCAGCAGACCTCGGGACAGAGAGCAGTTCTTC. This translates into CASRPRDREQFF.

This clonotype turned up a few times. CDR3 sequence reads: CASSERYNEQFF. The CDR3, as DNA: TGTGCCAGCAGTGAAAGGTACAATGAGCAGTTCTTC. The chain couples TRBV2 to TRBJ2-1, with D unresolved. V was trimmed by 2 bases and J by 4 bases, leaving 3 bases between them. This CDR3 has 12 amino acids. CDR1 and CDR2 from the germline V gene are SNHLY and FYNNEI.

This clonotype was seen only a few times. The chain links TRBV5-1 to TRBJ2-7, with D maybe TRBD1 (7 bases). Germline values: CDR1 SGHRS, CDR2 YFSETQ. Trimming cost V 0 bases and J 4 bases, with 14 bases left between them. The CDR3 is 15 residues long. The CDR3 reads CASSLGQGGIYEQYF. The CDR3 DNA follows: TGCGCCAGCAGCTTGGGACAGGGAGGTATATACGAGCAGTACTTC.

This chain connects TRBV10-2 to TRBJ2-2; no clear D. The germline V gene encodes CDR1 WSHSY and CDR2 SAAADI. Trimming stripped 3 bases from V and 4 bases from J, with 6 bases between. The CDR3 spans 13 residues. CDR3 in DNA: TGCGCCAGCAGTGATTACCGCACCGGGGAGCTGTTTTTT. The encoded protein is CASSDYRTGELFF.

The CDR3 sequence is CASTASSYEQYF. The CDR3 DNA reads TGTGCCAGCACGGCATCATCCTACGAGCAGTACTTC. The rearrangement joins TRBV2 to TRBJ2-7; no reliable D call. The CDR3 length is 12 residues. CDR1 is SNHLY and CDR2 is FYNNEI in the germline V gene. The V end lost 7 bases, the J end lost 1 base, and 8 bases lay between the germline ends.

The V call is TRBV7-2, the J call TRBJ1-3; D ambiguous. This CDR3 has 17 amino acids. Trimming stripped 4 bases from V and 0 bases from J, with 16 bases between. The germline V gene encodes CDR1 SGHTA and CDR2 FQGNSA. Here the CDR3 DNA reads TGTGCCAGCAGCTCCAGTGCTGGACTCGGCTCTGGAAACACCATATATTTT. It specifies CASSSSAGLGSGNTIYF.

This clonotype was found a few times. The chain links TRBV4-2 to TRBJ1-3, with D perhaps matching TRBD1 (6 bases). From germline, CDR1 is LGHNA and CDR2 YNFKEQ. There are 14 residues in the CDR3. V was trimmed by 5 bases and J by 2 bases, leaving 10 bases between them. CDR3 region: CASSARTAGNTIYF. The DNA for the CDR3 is TGTGCCAGCAGCGCCCGGACAGCTGGAAACACCATATATTTT.

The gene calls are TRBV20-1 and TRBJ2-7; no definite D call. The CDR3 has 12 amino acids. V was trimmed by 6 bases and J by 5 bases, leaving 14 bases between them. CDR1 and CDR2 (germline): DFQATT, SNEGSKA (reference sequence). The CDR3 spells CSALPMIDEQYF. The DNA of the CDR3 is TGCAGTGCGCTCCCCATGATAGACGAGCAGTACTTC.

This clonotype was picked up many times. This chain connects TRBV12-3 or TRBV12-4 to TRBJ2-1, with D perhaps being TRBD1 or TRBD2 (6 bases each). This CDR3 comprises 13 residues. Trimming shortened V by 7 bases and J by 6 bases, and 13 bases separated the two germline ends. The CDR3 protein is CASMLGGSNEQFF. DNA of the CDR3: TGTGCCAGCATGTTAGGGGGGAGCAATGAGCAGTTCTTC.

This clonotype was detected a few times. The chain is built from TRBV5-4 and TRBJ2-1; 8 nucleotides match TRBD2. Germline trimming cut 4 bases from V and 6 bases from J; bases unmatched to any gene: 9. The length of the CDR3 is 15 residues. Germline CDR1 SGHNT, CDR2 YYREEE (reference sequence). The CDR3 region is CASSPPGLAGNEQFF. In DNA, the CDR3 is TGTGCCAGCAGCCCTCCTGGGCTAGCGGGCAATGAGCAGTTCTTC.

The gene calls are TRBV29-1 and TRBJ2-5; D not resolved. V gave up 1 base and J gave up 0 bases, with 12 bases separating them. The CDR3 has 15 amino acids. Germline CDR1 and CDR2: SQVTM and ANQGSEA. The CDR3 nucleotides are TGCAGCGTTGAAGGGGTGACAAAGTACCAAGAGACCCAGTACTTC. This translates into CSVEGVTKYQETQYF.

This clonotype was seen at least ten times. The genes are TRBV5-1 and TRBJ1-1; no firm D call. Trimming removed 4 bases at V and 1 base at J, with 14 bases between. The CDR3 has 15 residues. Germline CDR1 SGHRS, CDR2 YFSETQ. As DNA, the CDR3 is TGCGCCAGCAGCACGGTTCAGGCCTCGAACACTGAAGCTTTCTTT. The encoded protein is CASSTVQASNTEAFF.

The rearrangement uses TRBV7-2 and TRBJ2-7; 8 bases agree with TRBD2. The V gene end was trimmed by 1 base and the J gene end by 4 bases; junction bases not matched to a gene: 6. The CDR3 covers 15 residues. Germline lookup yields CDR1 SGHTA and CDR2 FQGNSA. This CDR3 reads CASSLELAEPYEQYF. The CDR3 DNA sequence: TGTGCCAGCAGCTTAGAACTAGCGGAACCATACGAGCAGTACTTC.

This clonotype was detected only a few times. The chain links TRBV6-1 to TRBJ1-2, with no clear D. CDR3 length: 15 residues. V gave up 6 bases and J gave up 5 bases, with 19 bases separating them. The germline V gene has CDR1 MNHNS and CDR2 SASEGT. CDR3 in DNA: TGTGCCAGCAGGCCGAAGGGTCTCAGGCCTTATGGCTACACCTTC. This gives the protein CASRPKGLRPYGYTF.

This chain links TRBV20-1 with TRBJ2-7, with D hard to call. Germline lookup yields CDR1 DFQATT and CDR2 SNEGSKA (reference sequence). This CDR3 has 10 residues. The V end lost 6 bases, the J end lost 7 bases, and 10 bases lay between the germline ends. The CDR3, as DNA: TGCAGTGCAATCCTTGGGGAGCAGTACTTC. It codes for CSAILGEQYF.

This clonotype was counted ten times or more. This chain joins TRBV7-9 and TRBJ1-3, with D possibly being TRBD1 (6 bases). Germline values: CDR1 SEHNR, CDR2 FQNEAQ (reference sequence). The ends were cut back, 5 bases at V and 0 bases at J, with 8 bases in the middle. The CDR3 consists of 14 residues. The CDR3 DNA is TGTGCCAGCAGCCGGGACATCTCTGGAAACACCATATATTTT. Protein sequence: CASSRDISGNTIYF.

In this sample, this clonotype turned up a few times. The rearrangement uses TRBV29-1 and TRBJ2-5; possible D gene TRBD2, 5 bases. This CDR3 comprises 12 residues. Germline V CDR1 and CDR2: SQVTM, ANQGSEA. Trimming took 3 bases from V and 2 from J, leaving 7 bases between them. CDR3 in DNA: TGCAGCGTTGACGAGGGTCAAGAGACCCAGTACTTC. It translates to CSVDEGQETQYF.

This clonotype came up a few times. The CDR3 reads CASRYRLPGQEETQYF. Written as DNA, the CDR3 is TGTGCCAGCAGATACCGCTTGCCGGGACAGGAAGAGACCCAGTACTTC. The genes are TRBV6-2 or TRBV6-3 and TRBJ2-5; 8 positions agree with TRBD1. The CDR3 is 16 amino acids. J was trimmed by 3 bases and V by 6 bases; bases with no gene match: 12. The germline V gene has CDR1 MNHEY and CDR2 SVGEGT.

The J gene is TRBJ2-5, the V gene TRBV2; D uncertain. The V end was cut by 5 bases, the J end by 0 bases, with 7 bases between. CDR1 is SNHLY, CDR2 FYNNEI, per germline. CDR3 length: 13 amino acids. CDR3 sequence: CASSLPYQETQYF. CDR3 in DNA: TGTGCCAGCAGTCTCCCATACCAAGAGACCCAGTACTTC.

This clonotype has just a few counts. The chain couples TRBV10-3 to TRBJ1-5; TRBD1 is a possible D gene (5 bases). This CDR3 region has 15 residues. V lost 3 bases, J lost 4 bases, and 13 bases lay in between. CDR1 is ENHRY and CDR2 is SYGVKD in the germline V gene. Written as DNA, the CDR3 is TGTGCCATCAGTGAAGGTTTGGGGGGAAATCAGCCCCAGCATTTT. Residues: CAISEGLGGNQPQHF.